The present T cell receptor beta chain was sequenced within a study of T cells in Graves' hyperthyroidism and ophthalmopathy. Points from the study as a whole: Patients with ophthalmopathy were separated from those with stable hyperthyroidism by a 13 V-J model. Also found in blood were most expanded thyroid clonotypes above 0.001.

Exclusion criteria comprised uncontrolled infection, other autoimmune disease, pregnancy or lactation. In making diagnoses, clinical symptoms, serum thyroxine and TRAb, thyroid ultrasound and orbital computed tomography were all used. This clonotype was seen ten or more times. The antigen is unknown. In germline, CDR1 is SGHAT, CDR2 FQNNGV. V was clipped by 5 bases and J by 0 bases, with 14 bases between them. The CDR3 runs 15 residues. Researchers amplified the TCR beta CDR3 regions from RNA transcripts. The study used the HTBI primer set for a first-round RT-PCR of the TCR CDR3. TCRdb ran MiXCR on the multiplex PCR reads and lists one entry per CDR3 protein. The sample shows fewer than 350,000 distinct CDR3 sequences, over 15% of them seen only once.

The V gene is TRBV11-2, the J gene TRBJ2-7; no reliable D call. Input material: blood. The origin of this receptor is a woman in her fifties or sixties with Graves' hyperthyroidism. The CDR3 protein is CASSKTPSGSYEQYV. CDR3 sequence (DNA): TGTGCCAGCAGCAAGACACCTTCTGGCTCCTACGAGCAGTACGTC.